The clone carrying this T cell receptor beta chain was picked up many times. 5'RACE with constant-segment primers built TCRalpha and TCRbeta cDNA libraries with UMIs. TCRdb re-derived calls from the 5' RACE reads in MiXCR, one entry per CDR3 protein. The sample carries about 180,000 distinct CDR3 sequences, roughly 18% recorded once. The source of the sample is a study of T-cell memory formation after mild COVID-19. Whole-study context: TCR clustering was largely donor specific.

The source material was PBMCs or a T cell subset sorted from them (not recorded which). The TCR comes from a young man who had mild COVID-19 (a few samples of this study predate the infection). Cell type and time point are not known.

CDR3: CASNVGGTGTGELFF. The CDR3 DNA follows: TGCGCCAGCAACGTCGGGGGGACTGGCACCGGGGAGCTGTTTTTT. The chain is built from TRBV5-1 and TRBJ2-2; 7 bases agree with TRBD2. From germline, CDR1 is SGHRS and CDR2 YFSETQ. Trimming cost V 6 bases and J 4 bases; bases outside gene matches: 9. The CDR3 runs 15 residues.